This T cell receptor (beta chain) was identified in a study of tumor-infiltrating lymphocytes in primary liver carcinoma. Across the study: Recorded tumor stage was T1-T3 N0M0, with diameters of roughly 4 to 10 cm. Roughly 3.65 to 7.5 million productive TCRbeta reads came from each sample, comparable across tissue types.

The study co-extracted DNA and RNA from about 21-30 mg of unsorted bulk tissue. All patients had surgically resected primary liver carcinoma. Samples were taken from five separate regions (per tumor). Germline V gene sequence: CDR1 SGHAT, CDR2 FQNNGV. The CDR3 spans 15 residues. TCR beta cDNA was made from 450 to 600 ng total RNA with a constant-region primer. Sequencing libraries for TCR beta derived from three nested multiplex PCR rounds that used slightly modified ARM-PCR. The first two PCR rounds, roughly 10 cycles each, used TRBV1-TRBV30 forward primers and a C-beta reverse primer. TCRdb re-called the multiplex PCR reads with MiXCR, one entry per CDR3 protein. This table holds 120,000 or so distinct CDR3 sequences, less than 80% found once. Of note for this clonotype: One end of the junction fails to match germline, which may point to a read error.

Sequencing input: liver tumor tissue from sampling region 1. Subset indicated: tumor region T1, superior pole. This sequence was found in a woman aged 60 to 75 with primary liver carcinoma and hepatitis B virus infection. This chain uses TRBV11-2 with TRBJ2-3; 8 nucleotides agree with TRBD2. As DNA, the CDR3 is TGTGTCAGCAGTTCCCGGGGGGGGGAGACAGATACACAGTATTTT. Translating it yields CVSSSRGGETDTQYF.